The 27 T cell receptor beta chains below come from one sample, sequenced in a study of multiple sclerosis patients with progressive multifocal leukoencephalopathy (dated 2019 in TCRdb). Libraries came from the immunoSEQ multiplex PCR assay. The table was pulled from immuneACCESS by TCRdb, which kept in-frame rearrangements only. Such tables lose some clones; where checked, under half of the loss comes from unresolved V genes, and the rest has no known cause. The sample table lists some 27,000 clones, around 91% of them with a count of one. The top ten clonotypes cover roughly 1.3% of the sample. The intended sense of this specimen's time point label: around 12 months of natalizumab therapy. The intended sense of this specimen's treatment or condition label: on natalizumab therapy at sampling. The sample was PBMCs, taken from a patient treated with natalizumab. All receptors derive from a human donor with multiple sclerosis.

This clone occurred once. This chain links TRBV6-1 with TRBJ1-2, with D unclear. The CDR3 length is 15 residues. Looked up from germline, CDR1 is MNHNS and CDR2 is SASEGT. V gave up 2 bases and J gave up 5 bases, with 15 bases separating them. The CDR3 is CASSEWSPVTYGYTF. Written as DNA, the CDR3 is TGTGCCAGCAGTGAATGGTCTCCGGTCACTTATGGCTACACCTTC.

The sample holds one count of this clone. The genes are TRBV6-6 and TRBJ1-2; perhaps TRBD1 as D (5 bases). Germline CDR1 MNHNY, CDR2 SVGAGI (reference sequence). V lost 2 bases, J lost 0 bases, and 7 bases lay in between. The CDR3 is 14 residues long. The CDR3 nucleotides are TGTGCCAGCAGTTACAGGGGCGCTAACTATGGCTACACCTTC. Residues: CASSYRGANYGYTF.

The gene calls are TRBV9 and TRBJ1-5, with D perhaps TRBD1 (6 bases). V shed 0 bases and J shed 7 bases, with 17 bases lying between them. The CDR3 has 16 residues. Germline V gene lookup returns CDR1 SGDLS and CDR2 YYNGEE. The CDR3 region is CASSVGGGGPEQPQHF. CDR3 bases: TGTGCCAGCAGCGTAGGAGGCGGGGGGCCGGAGCAGCCCCAGCATTTT.

This clone was seen a handful of times. This rearrangement joins TRBV5-1 to TRBJ1-3; D is uncertain. The CDR3 consists of 16 residues. Trimming pared 4 bases from V and 0 bases from J, leaving 14 bases between. Germline CDR1 reads SGHRS; CDR2 reads YFSETQ. The CDR3 spells CASSLGSSGSGNTIYF. CDR3 DNA: TGCGCCAGCAGCCTGGGGAGCAGTGGCTCTGGAAACACCATATATTTT.

This rearrangement joins TRBV6-5 to TRBJ1-6; unclear D gene. Germline-derived CDR1 and CDR2 are MNHEY and SVGAGI. This CDR3 is 13 amino acids long. V was trimmed by 0 bases and J by 7 bases, leaving 4 bases between them. The CDR3 DNA sequence: TGTGCCAGCAGTTACTCGGTCAATTCACCCCTCCACTTT. Translated, it gives CASSYSVNSPLHF.

The chain joins TRBV28 to TRBJ1-4, with TRBD1 as a possible D gene (6 bases). Germline V gene sequence: CDR1 MDHEN, CDR2 SYDVKM. The CDR3 has 15 residues. V shed 3 bases and J shed 2 bases, with 10 bases lying between them. CDR3 protein: CASSLDQGTNEKLFF. Written as DNA, the CDR3 is TGTGCCAGCAGTTTGGATCAGGGGACTAATGAAAAACTGTTTTTT.

The V gene is TRBV7-9, the J gene TRBJ2-3, with 8 positions matching TRBD2. The CDR3 is 14 residues long. CDR1 and CDR2 (germline): SEHNR, FQNEAQ (reference sequence). Trimming took 7 bases from V and 6 from J; bases not matched to a gene: 9. This CDR3 is CASTLRGLEDTQYF. DNA of the CDR3: TGTGCCAGCACCCTTAGGGGACTAGAGGATACGCAGTATTTT.

This chain joins TRBV7-2 and TRBJ1-2; D uncertain. The CDR3 totals 15 residues. Trimming took off 5 bases at V and 2 bases at J, with 15 bases between the two ends. Germline values: CDR1 SGHTA, CDR2 FQGNSA. The chain's CDR3 is CASSPEKGLNYGYTF. CDR3 DNA: TGTGCCAGCAGCCCAGAGAAGGGTTTGAACTATGGCTACACCTTC. Together with reference TRBV7-2 and TRBJ1-2, the CDR3 gives the full variable domain: GAGVSQSPSNKVTEKGKDVELRCDPISGHTALYWYRQSLGQGLEFLIYFQGNSAPDKSGLPSDRFSAERTGGSVSTLTIQRTQQEDSAVYLCASSPEKGLNYGYTFGSGTRLTVV.

The chain has TRBV11-2 and TRBJ2-5; TRBD2 matches 11 bases. The tail of the sequence fits TRBJ2-7 better, so the J call may be wrong. The CDR3 sequence is 16 residues long. Germline CDR1 is SGHAT and CDR2 is FQNNGV. CDR3 protein: CASSSGGLAVAYEQYF. The CDR3 nucleotides read TGTGCCAGCAGCTCGGGGGGACTAGCGGTGGCCTACGAGCAGTACTTC.

This rearrangement joins TRBV5-1 to TRBJ1-6; a possible D gene is TRBD1 (6 bases). This CDR3 comprises 15 residues. The germline CDR1 and CDR2 sequences are SGHRS and YFSETQ. Trimming cost V 4 bases and J 6 bases, with 14 bases left between them. CDR3 sequence (DNA): TGCGCCAGCAGCGGCGCAGGACAGATTAATTCACCCCTCCACTTT. It codes for CASSGAGQINSPLHF.

The chain employs TRBV10-3 and TRBJ1-5, with D possibly TRBD1 on 6 matching bases. V gave up 5 bases and J gave up 2 bases, with 10 bases separating them. The CDR3 runs 14 residues. Germline V CDR1 and CDR2: ENHRY, SYGVKD. This chain's CDR3 is CAISTGNGNQPQHF. The CDR3 nucleotides are TGTGCCATCAGTACAGGGAATGGCAATCAGCCCCAGCATTTT.

This clone has just a few counts. V gene TRBV10-3 combines with J gene TRBJ2-2, with D maybe TRBD1 (6 bases). Germline loops: CDR1 ENHRY, CDR2 SYGVKD. Trimming took off 7 bases at V and 2 bases at J, with 11 bases between the two ends. CDR3 length: 14 residues. CDR3 amino acids: CAITGQLNTGELFF. For the CDR3, the DNA is TGTGCCATCACAGGACAGCTTAACACCGGGGAGCTGTTTTTT.

The gene calls are TRBV4-3 and TRBJ1-2; D not resolved. Looked up from germline, CDR1 is LGHNA and CDR2 is YSLEER. V was pared by 0 bases and J by 2 bases, with 10 bases between. This CDR3 is built from 15 residues. CDR3 sequence reads: CASSQDLGRNYGYTF. The DNA for the CDR3 is TGCGCCAGCAGCCAAGATCTGGGCAGGAACTATGGCTACACCTTC.

This clone was counted only a few times. This chain uses TRBV7-2 with TRBJ2-6; 8 bases are a match to TRBD1. Germline V gives CDR1 SGHTA, CDR2 FQGNSA. The CDR3 runs to 18 residues. Trimming cost V 6 bases and J 0 bases; bases outside gene matches: 10. The CDR3 loop is CASSPLGTGLSGANVLTF. The CDR3 DNA reads as TGTGCCAGCAGTCCGTTGGGGACAGGTCTCTCTGGGGCCAACGTCCTGACTTTC.

The V gene is TRBV10-3, the J gene TRBJ2-3; D is possibly TRBD1 (7 bases). Germline-derived CDR1 and CDR2 are ENHRY and SYGVKD. The CDR3 contains 15 residues. V was cut by 11 bases and J by 6 bases, with 24 bases left in between. The CDR3 is CASTSEPGGTDTQYF. The DNA for the CDR3 is TGTGCCTCCACCTCCGAACCAGGGGGGACGGATACGCAGTATTTT.

V usage is TRBV5-1 and J usage is TRBJ1-2; no clear D gene. The CDR3 spans 15 residues. V dropped 5 bases and J dropped 0 bases, with 14 bases sitting between them. Germline CDR1 and CDR2: SGHRS and YFSETQ. CDR3: CASRRVKDANYGYTF. CDR3 in DNA: TGCGCCAGCAGGAGGGTAAAGGACGCTAACTATGGCTACACCTTC.

This clone has a single count. The chain links TRBV18 to TRBJ1-3; 7 bases agree with TRBD1. The germline V gene encodes CDR1 KGHSH and CDR2 LQKENI. With 0 bases clipped from V and 3 bases from J, the junction kept 2 bases outside the gene matches. The CDR3 length is 15 residues. CDR3 loop: CASSPPAGGGNTIYF. In DNA, the CDR3 is TGTGCCAGCTCACCACCGGCAGGGGGTGGAAACACCATATATTTT.

In this sample, this clone turned up a few times. J is TRBJ1-1 and V is TRBV7-9; D may be TRBD1 (6 bases). The length of the CDR3 is 11 residues. V lost 4 bases to trimming and J lost 7 bases, with 7 bases between them. Germline CDR1 SEHNR, CDR2 FQNEAQ (reference sequence). This CDR3 is CASSSGVEAFF. CDR3 nucleotide sequence: TGTGCCAGCAGCTCAGGGGTTGAAGCTTTCTTT.

This rearrangement joins TRBV7-2 to TRBJ2-1; D perhaps matches TRBD2 (5 bases). The V end was cut by 1 base, the J end by 4 bases, with 14 bases between. CDR1 is SGHTA and CDR2 is FQGNSA in the germline V gene. The CDR3 runs 16 residues. The chain's CDR3 is CASSLGWRVGYNEQFF. The CDR3 DNA follows: TGTGCCAGCAGCTTAGGTTGGCGGGTCGGGTACAATGAGCAGTTCTTC.

V usage is TRBV7-8 and J usage is TRBJ1-1; the D gene is possibly TRBD1 (6 bases). CDR3 length: 15 residues. Trimming removed 1 base from V and 4 bases from J, with 13 bases in between. Looked up from germline, CDR1 is SGHVS and CDR2 is FQNEAQ. CDR3 DNA: TGTGCCAGCAGCTTAGGGACAGTGGGGAGCACTGAAGCTTTCTTT. Translated, it gives CASSLGTVGSTEAFF.

This clone was seen a handful of times. V and J are TRBV7-3 and TRBJ2-2; no firm D call. CDR3 length equals 13 residues. The germline V gene has CDR1 SGHTA and CDR2 FQGTGA. The V end lost 7 bases, the J end lost 9 bases, and 15 bases lay between the germline ends. The CDR3 reads CASTPYVLRELFF. Here the CDR3 DNA reads TGTGCCAGCACCCCTTATGTGCTGAGGGAGCTGTTTTTT.

J is TRBJ2-3 and V is TRBV27, with 8 nucleotides matching TRBD2. Germline lookup yields CDR1 MNHEY and CDR2 SMNVEV (reference sequence). The CDR3 spans 15 residues. After removal of 4 bases from V and 5 bases from J, the junction contained 8 bases not matched to a gene. In DNA, the CDR3 is TGTGCCAGCAGTTCACCGGGACTAGGAGAAGATACGCAGTATTTT. Amino acids: CASSSPGLGEDTQYF.

This clone was seen once. V and J are TRBV30 and TRBJ1-3; D not resolved. Germline lookup yields CDR1 GTSNPN and CDR2 SVGIG (reference sequence). The CDR3 has 13 residues. The V end lost 0 bases, the J end lost 3 bases, and 6 bases lay between the germline ends. CDR3 in amino acids: CAWSVGGGNTIYF. The CDR3 bases are TGTGCCTGGAGTGTCGGAGGTGGAAACACCATATATTTT.

V usage is TRBV6-5 and J usage is TRBJ2-7, with a possible D match to TRBD1 (5 bases). The CDR3 runs to 13 residues. CDR1 is MNHEY and CDR2 is SVGAGI in the germline V gene. Trimming removed 4 bases from V and 9 bases from J, with 16 bases in between. Written as DNA, the CDR3 is TGTGCCAGCAGTTTGAGCCTGGGGCAGGGGCAGTACTTC. It is translated as CASSLSLGQGQYF.

This chain connects TRBV4-1 to TRBJ2-7; 7 bases line up with TRBD2. V trimming: 0 bases; J trimming: 6 bases; junction bases outside the gene matches: 8. This CDR3 is 15 amino acids long. In germline, CDR1 is MGHRA, CDR2 YSYEKL. CDR3 loop: CASSQDHGLVGEQYF. The CDR3 nucleotides read TGCGCCAGCAGCCAAGATCATGGACTAGTTGGCGAGCAGTACTTC.

The chain combines TRBV5-6 with TRBJ1-2; 12 bases align to TRBD1. CDR3 length: 15 amino acids. Trimming took 4 bases from V and 5 from J; bases not matched to a gene: 6. Germline V CDR1 and CDR2: SGHDT, YYEEEE. Written as DNA, the CDR3 is TGTGCCAGCAGCCCGGGACAGGGGGCTTGGTATGGCTACACCTTC. Its protein product is CASSPGQGAWYGYTF. The variable domain in full, with the rest retrieved from reference TRBV5-6 and TRBJ1-2, is DAGVTQSPTHLIKTRGQQVTLRCSPKSGHDTVSWYQQALGQGPQFIFQYYEEEERQRGNFPDRFSGHQFPNYSSELNVNALLLGDSALYLCASSPGQGAWYGYTFGSGTRLTVV.

The V and J genes are TRBV6-1 and TRBJ1-2; no definite D call. CDR1 and CDR2 (germline): MNHNS, SASEGT. The CDR3 spans 12 residues. With 3 bases removed from V and 8 bases from J, the gap between germline ends came to 10 bases. The CDR3 DNA is TGTGCCAGCAGTGATCCGACTTGGGGCTACACCTTC. Protein: CASSDPTWGYTF.